In this sample, the clone carrying this TCR beta chain turned up once. The data belong to a study of blood T cell repertoires in COVID-19. Across the whole study: Researchers got acute and convalescent COVID-19 samples from the United States, Italy and Spain. T cells, B-cell-depleted T cells, or PBMCs supplied cDNA or gDNA.

Authors' processing steps: Amplification from reference gene primers served as the basis for estimated nucleated cell counts. Repertoires were generated with immunoSEQ multiplex PCR, while TCRdb's copy carries only in-frame clones and drops some. The DNA gave D and trimming, while V, J and clone size come from that table. The repertoire holds some 520,000 clones, with 89% as singletons. Followed longitudinally, the Seattle patients had been enrolled during active infection. Germline values: CDR1 SGHRS, CDR2 YFSETQ. The CDR3 is 15 amino acids. J gave up 6 bases and V 5 bases, and 11 bases lay outside the gene matches.

The sequence was obtained from a man between 18 and 35 years old with COVID-19, enrolled during active disease. Input material: peripheral blood. The rearrangement joins TRBV5-1 to TRBJ1-5, with 7 bases identical to TRBD1. The CDR3 sequence is CASSPTPGQSQPQHF. DNA for the CDR3: TGCGCCAGCAGTCCGACCCCGGGACAGAGTCAGCCCCAGCATTTT. Full variable domain (rest looked up from reference TRBV5-1 and TRBJ1-5): KAGVTQTPRYLIKTRGQQVTLSCSPISGHRSVSWYQQTPGQGLQFLFEYFSETQRNKGNFPGRFSGRQFSNSRSEMNVSTLELGDSALYLCASSPTPGQSQPQHFGDGTRLSIL.